Below are 5 T cell receptor beta chains sequenced from a single sample in a study of T cell repertoires in cytomegalovirus infection. These TCRs are of unknown antigen specificity. MiXCR, applied by TCRdb to the reads, yields one record per CDR3 protein. The table records approximately 70,000 distinct CDR3 sequences, 22% of them present only once. Material for sequencing was PBMCs, sequenced either directly or after in vitro stimulation (not recorded which). These receptors all stem from a human donor in good health (CMV status not recorded). Some clones in this sample may be carry-over from other donors' samples.

The CDR3 nucleotides read TGTGCCAGCAGCTTAGGGCCTAGCGGGAGCCCAACGACCCAGTACTTC. Protein product: CASSLGPSGSPTTQYF. The chain carries TRBV7-2 and TRBJ2-5, with 10 bases fitting TRBD2. CDR3 length: 16 amino acids. Germline V gene data show CDR1 as SGHTA and CDR2 as FQGNSA. The V and J ends lost 1 base and 7 bases, in that order; junction bases with no gene match: 9. Using reference TRBV7-2 and TRBJ2-5 for the parts outside the CDR3, the full variable domain is GAGVSQSPSNKVTEKGKDVELRCDPISGHTALYWYRQSLGQGLEFLIYFQGNSAPDKSGLPSDRFSAERTGGSVSTLTIQRTQQEDSAVYLCASSLGPSGSPTTQYFGPGTRLLVL.

This clonotype was recorded a few times. The J gene is TRBJ2-7, the V gene TRBV7-2; unclear D gene. Germline assignment: CDR1 SGHTA and CDR2 FQGNSA. CDR3 length equals 13 residues. The V end was cut by 2 bases, the J end by 5 bases, with 10 bases between. The CDR3 is CASSLILGNEQYF. In nucleotides, the CDR3 is TGTGCCAGCAGCTTAATACTTGGGAACGAGCAGTACTTC.

The table lists this clonotype with many counts. The chain uses TRBV12-3 or TRBV12-4 and TRBJ2-1; TRBD1 aligns across 8 bases. The CDR3 is 15 amino acids. J was trimmed by 6 bases and V by 4 bases; bases with no gene match: 8. CDR3 bases: TGTGCCAGCAGTTCCGGACAGGGTAGTCGCAATGAGCAGTTCTTC. As protein: CASSSGQGSRNEQFF.

This clonotype was recorded many times. The gene calls are TRBV7-9 and TRBJ2-1; 10 bases match TRBD1. Losses at the gene ends were 5 bases for V and 3 bases for J; bases not matched to a gene: 10. The CDR3 has 17 residues. Germline V CDR1 and CDR2: SEHNR, FQNEAQ (reference sequence). For the CDR3, the DNA is TGTGCCAGCAGCCCCAGCCAGACAGGGGGCTTCTACAATGAGCAGTTCTTC. This sequence encodes CASSPSQTGGFYNEQFF. Full variable domain (outside the CDR3, taken from reference TRBV7-9 and TRBJ2-1): DTGVSQNPRHKITKRGQNVTFRCDPISEHNRLYWYRQTLGQGPEFLTYFQNEAQLEKSRLLSDRFSAERPKGSFSTLEIQRTEQGDSAMYLCASSPSQTGGFYNEQFFGPGTRLTVL.

The rearrangement uses TRBV2 and TRBJ2-1, with D unclear. The CDR3 runs 14 residues. The germline gives CDR1 SNHLY, CDR2 FYNNEI. V gave up 1 base and J gave up 6 bases, with 10 bases separating them. CDR3 DNA: TGTGCCAGCAGTGAAGTCGCAGTCCTCAATGAGCAGTTCTTC. Protein: CASSEVAVLNEQFF.